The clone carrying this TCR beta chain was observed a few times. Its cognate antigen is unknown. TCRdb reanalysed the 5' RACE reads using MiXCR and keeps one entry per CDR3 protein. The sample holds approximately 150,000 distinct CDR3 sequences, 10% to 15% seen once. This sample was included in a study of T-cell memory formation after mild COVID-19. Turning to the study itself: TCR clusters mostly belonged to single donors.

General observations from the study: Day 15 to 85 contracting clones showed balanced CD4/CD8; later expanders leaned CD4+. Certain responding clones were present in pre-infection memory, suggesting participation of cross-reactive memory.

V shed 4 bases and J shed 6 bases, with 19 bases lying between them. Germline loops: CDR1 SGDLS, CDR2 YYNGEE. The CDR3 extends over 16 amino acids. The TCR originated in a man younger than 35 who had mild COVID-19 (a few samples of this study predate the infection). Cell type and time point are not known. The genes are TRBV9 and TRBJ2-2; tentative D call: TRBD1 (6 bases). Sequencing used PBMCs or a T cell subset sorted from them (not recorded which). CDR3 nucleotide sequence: TGTGCCAGCAGCCCCCATACAGGGCTCGGTGCCGGGGAGCTGTTTTTT. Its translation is CASSPHTGLGAGELFF.